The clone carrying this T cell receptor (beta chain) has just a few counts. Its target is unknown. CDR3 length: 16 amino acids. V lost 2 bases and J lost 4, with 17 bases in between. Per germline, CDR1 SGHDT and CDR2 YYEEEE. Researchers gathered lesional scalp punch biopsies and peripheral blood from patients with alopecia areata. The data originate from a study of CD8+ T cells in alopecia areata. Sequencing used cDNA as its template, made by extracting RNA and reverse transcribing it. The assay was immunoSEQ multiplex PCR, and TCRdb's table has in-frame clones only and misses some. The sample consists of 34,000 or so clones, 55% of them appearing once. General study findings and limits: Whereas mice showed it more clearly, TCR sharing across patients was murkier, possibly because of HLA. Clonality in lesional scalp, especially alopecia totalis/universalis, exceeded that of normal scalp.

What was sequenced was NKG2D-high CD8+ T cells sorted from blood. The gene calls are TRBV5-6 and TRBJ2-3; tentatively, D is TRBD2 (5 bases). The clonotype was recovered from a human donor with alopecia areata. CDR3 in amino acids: CASSFSSGSYADTQYF. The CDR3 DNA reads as TGTGCCAGCAGCTTCTCAAGCGGTTCTTACGCAGATACGCAGTATTTT.